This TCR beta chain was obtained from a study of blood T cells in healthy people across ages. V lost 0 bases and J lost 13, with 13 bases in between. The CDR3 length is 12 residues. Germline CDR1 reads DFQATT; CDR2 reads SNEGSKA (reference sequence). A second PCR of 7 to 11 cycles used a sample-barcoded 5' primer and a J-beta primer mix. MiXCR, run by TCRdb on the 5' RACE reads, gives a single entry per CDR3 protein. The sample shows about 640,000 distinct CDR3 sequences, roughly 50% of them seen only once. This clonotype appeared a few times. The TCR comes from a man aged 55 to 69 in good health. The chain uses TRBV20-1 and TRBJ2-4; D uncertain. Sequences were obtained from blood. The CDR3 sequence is CSARDGRVRQYF. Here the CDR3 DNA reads TGCAGTGCTAGAGATGGTAGGGTAAGACAGTACTTC.